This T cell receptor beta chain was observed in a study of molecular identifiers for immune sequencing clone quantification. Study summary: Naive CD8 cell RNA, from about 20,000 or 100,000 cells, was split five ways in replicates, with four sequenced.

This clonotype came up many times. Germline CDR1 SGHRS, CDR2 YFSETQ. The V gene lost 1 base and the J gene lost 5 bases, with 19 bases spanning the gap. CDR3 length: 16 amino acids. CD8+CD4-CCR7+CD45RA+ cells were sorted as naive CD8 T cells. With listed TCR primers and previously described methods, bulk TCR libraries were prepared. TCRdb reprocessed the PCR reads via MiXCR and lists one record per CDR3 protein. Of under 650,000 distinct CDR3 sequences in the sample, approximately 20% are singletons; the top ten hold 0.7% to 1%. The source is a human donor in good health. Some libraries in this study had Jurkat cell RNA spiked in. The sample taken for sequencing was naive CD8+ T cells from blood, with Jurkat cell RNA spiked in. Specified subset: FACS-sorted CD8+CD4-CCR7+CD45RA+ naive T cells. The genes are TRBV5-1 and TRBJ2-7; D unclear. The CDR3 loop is CASSLLGPTALDEQYF. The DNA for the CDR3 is TGCGCCAGCAGCTTGCTAGGACCGACCGCTCTGGACGAGCAGTACTTC.